The entry below gives a single TCR beta chain sequence along with its context. The sample comes from a study of graft-versus-host responses after intestinal transplantation. The repertoire was sequenced with immunoSEQ multiplex PCR; TCRdb's copy has only in-frame clones and lacks some. This table has around 23,000 clones, around 85% appearing once. The sequenced sample was PBMCs, obtained roughly 450 days after intestinal transplant. The receptor comes from a human patient who received an intestinal transplant, so some T cells may come from the graft donor.

The CDR3 coding sequence is TGTGCCAGCAGTCCCCGAGGTAACACTGAAGCTTTCTTT. Translation gives CASSPRGNTEAFF. This sequence joins TRBV19 and TRBJ1-1; no firm D call. The V and J ends lost 9 bases and 2 bases respectively, with 13 bases between them. The CDR3 consists of 13 residues. CDR1 and CDR2 from the germline V gene are LNHDA and SQIVND (reference sequence).